Reported below is one TCR beta chain. Its matching antigen is unknown. Investigators divided CD4+ cells into CD45RA+ naive and CD45RA-negative memory subsets. The sample is drawn from a study of shared clonotypes between healthy human individuals. Study as a whole: Serving as donors were two women and three men, whose ages spanned 18 to 49.

The protocol was immunoSEQ multiplex PCR, while the TCRdb copy is restricted to in-frame clones and leaves out a portion. This sample has roughly 2.2 million clones, with just over 90% found just once. Overall study findings and caveats: Generation probabilities were higher for clonotypes shared across all four sorted-subset donors than for unshared ones. Estimated richness values were generally larger in naive subsets than in memory subsets.

Germline V gives CDR1 SGHTA, CDR2 FQGTGA. The CDR3 is 14 residues long. Trimming took off 3 bases at V and 6 bases at J, with 12 bases between the two ends. Sequencing input: naive CD4+ T cells from PBMCs. Subset here: CD45RA+ positively selected. The chain carries TRBV7-3 and TRBJ2-1; D is uncertain. The origin of this receptor is a man between 18 and 35 years old in good health. Some clones in this sample may be carry-over from other donors' samples. This CDR3 is CASSFAFFPNEQFF. The CDR3 region has the DNA TGTGCCAGCAGCTTCGCATTCTTTCCCAATGAGCAGTTCTTC.